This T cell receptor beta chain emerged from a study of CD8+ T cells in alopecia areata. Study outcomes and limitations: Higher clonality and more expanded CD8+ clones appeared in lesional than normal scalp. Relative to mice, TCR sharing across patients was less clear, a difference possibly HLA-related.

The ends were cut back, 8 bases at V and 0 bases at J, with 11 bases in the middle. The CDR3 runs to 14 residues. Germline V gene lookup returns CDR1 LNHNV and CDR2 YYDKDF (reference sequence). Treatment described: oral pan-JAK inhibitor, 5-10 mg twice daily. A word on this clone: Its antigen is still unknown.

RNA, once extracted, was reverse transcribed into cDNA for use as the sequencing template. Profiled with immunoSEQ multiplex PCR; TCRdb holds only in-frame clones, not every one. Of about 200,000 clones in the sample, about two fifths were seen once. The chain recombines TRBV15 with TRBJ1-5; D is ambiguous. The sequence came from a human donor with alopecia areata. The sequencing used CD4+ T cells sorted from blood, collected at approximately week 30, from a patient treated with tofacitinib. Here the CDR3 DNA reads TGTGCCACCTCCTTTGGTAATAGCAATCAGCCCCAGCATTTT. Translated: CATSFGNSNQPQHF.